Following are 25 T cell receptor beta chains from one sample sequenced in a study of T cells after posttransplantation cyclophosphamide (dated by TCRdb to between 2015 and 2016). Libraries were built with the immunoSEQ multiplex PCR assay. The immuneACCESS repertoire file appears here via TCRdb, limited to in-frame rearrangements. These files lack a portion of the clones; in checked studies, under half of the deficit traces to unresolved V genes, and the cause of the others is not known. The sample includes about 22,000 clones, with approximately 76% observed a single time. The ten largest clones capture 0.6% to 0.8% of the sample. The sample taken for sequencing was memory CD4+ T cells sorted from PBMCs. The receptors were gathered from a woman aged 60-70 years in good health, CMV-negative, and a related stem cell transplant donor.

This sequence joins TRBV7-9 and TRBJ2-5; TRBD1 matches 9 bases. The V gene end was trimmed by 10 bases and the J gene end by 5 bases; junction bases not matched to a gene: 11. The V gene's germline CDR1 is SEHNR and CDR2 FQNEAQ (reference sequence). The CDR3 runs 14 residues. The CDR3 loop reads CATSMTDRGETQYF. In DNA form, the CDR3 reads TGTGCCACCTCGATGACGGACAGGGGTGAGACCCAGTACTTC. Combining the CDR3 with reference TRBV7-9 and TRBJ2-5 gives the whole variable domain DTGVSQNPRHKITKRGQNVTFRCDPISEHNRLYWYRQTLGQGPEFLTYFQNEAQLEKSRLLSDRFSAERPKGSFSTLEIQRTEQGDSAMYLCATSMTDRGETQYFGPGTRLLVL.

The chain recombines TRBV18 with TRBJ2-7; weak D call: TRBD2 (5 bases). Trimming took 3 bases from V and 1 from J, leaving 16 bases between them. Looked up from germline, CDR1 is KGHSH and CDR2 is LQKENI. There are 16 residues in the CDR3. In DNA form, the CDR3 reads TGTGCCAGCTCACCGGACTTAAGTGGGCTATCCTACGAGCAGTACTTC. Protein: CASSPDLSGLSYEQYF.

The CDR3 here is CATSSGDRGNEQFF. The CDR3 DNA sequence: TGTGCCACCAGCAGCGGGGACAGGGGGAATGAGCAGTTCTTC. This sequence joins TRBV15 and TRBJ2-1; 11 bases line up with TRBD1. The CDR3 is made up of 14 amino acids. From germline, CDR1 is LNHNV and CDR2 YYDKDF (reference sequence). V trimming: 3 bases; J trimming: 7 bases; junction bases outside the gene matches: 2.

J is TRBJ2-3 and V is TRBV5-6, with unresolved D. The germline gives CDR1 SGHDT, CDR2 YYEEEE. The CDR3 loop spans 13 amino acids. V dropped 4 bases and J dropped 8 bases, with 14 bases sitting between them. CDR3 DNA sequence: TGTGCCAGCAGCCCTGGCGCCTCAGGTACGCAGTATTTT. Its translation: CASSPGASGTQYF. The full variable domain, rest sourced from reference TRBV5-6 and TRBJ2-3, is DAGVTQSPTHLIKTRGQQVTLRCSPKSGHDTVSWYQQALGQGPQFIFQYYEEEERQRGNFPDRFSGHQFPNYSSELNVNALLLGDSALYLCASSPGASGTQYFGPGTRLTVL.

The chain couples TRBV4-2 to TRBJ2-1, with 16 positions matching TRBD2. This CDR3 spans 20 amino acids. The J segment lost 4 bases and the V segment lost 0 bases, leaving 9 bases of the junction unmatched. The germline V gene has CDR1 LGHNA and CDR2 YNFKEQ. The CDR3 nucleotides are TGTGCCAGCAGCCAAGATGGGACTAGCGGGGGGGTCTCAAAGTACAATGAGCAGTTCTTC. Translated, it gives CASSQDGTSGGVSKYNEQFF.

About this clone: This same CDR3 is encoded by further DNA sequences in the sample. The genes are TRBV30 and TRBJ1-6; weak D call: TRBD1 (6 bases). V was cut by 3 bases and J by 10 bases, with 10 bases left in between. This CDR3 contains 12 residues. CDR1 and CDR2 from the germline V gene are GTSNPN and SVGIG (reference sequence). The CDR3 protein is CAWRGARSPLHF. The CDR3 DNA reads TGTGCCTGGAGGGGGGCAAGGTCACCCCTCCACTTT.

This clone was recorded once. The rearrangement links TRBV28 to TRBJ2-1; 9 bases are a match to TRBD2. The length of the CDR3 is 15 residues. Germline values: CDR1 MDHEN, CDR2 SYDVKM. Trimming took 2 bases from V and 6 from J; bases not matched to a gene: 5. The CDR3 here is CASSLGGSGGNEQFF. CDR3 DNA sequence: TGTGCCAGCAGTTTAGGAGGTAGCGGGGGCAATGAGCAGTTCTTC.

The chain carries TRBV7-9 and TRBJ2-1; no firm D call. Trimming shortened V by 5 bases and J by 0 bases, and 20 bases separated the two germline ends. Germline CDR1 reads SEHNR; CDR2 reads FQNEAQ (reference sequence). The CDR3 has 18 residues. DNA of the CDR3: TGTGCCAGCAGCCCAGGTGGTACGGATCGGTGCTCCTACAATGAGCAGTTCTTC. Encoded protein: CASSPGGTDRCSYNEQFF.

The V gene is TRBV14, the J gene TRBJ2-7; weak D call: TRBD2 (5 bases). Per germline, CDR1 SGHDN and CDR2 FVKESK. CDR3 length: 13 amino acids. The V gene lost 0 bases and the J gene lost 11 bases, with 14 bases spanning the gap. The CDR3 sequence is CASSQDRGSRKYF. The CDR3 bases are TGTGCCAGCAGCCAAGATAGAGGGAGCCGAAAGTACTTC.

This chain uses TRBV6-5 with TRBJ1-1; 7 bases map to TRBD1. Germline V gene data show CDR1 as MNHEY and CDR2 as SVGAGI. The CDR3 length is 15 residues. Trimming cost V 0 bases and J 5 bases; bases outside gene matches: 6. The CDR3 loop is CASSYSKGGWTEAFF. CDR3 coding DNA: TGTGCCAGCAGTTACTCGAAAGGGGGCTGGACTGAAGCTTTCTTT.

This clone counts as medium-sized. The V gene is TRBV19, the J gene TRBJ1-1; 8 bases line up with TRBD1. Germline CDR1 reads LNHDA; CDR2 reads SQIVND (reference sequence). Losses at the gene ends were 6 bases for V and 11 bases for J; bases not matched to a gene: 14. The CDR3 contains 14 residues. CDR3 bases: TGTGCCAGTAGGGGGCGACAGGGGAGAATGGAGGCTTTCTTT. Translating gives CASRGRQGRMEAFF.

The J gene is TRBJ2-7, the V gene TRBV2, with TRBD2 identical over 14 bases. Germline-derived CDR1 and CDR2 are SNHLY and FYNNEI. The CDR3 has 14 amino acids. Unmatched junction bases numbered 2, after V lost 7 bases and J lost 3 bases. CDR3 DNA sequence: TGTGCCAGCAATGGACTAGCGGGAGGCTACGAGCAGTACTTC. It codes for CASNGLAGGYEQYF.

This clone was counted a few times. V is TRBV4-1 and J is TRBJ1-1; no definite D call. The germline V gene has CDR1 MGHRA and CDR2 YSYEKL. The V and J ends lost 0 bases and 5 bases respectively, with 13 bases between them. This CDR3 has 15 residues. The CDR3 DNA reads as TGCGCCAGCAGCCAAGATCGACTATTGGGGACTGAAGCTTTCTTT. This translates into CASSQDRLLGTEAFF.

The chain links TRBV5-1 to TRBJ1-4; D might be TRBD1 (6 bases). The CDR3 spans 15 residues. Germline values: CDR1 SGHRS, CDR2 YFSETQ. With 2 bases removed from V and 2 bases from J, the gap between germline ends came to 10 bases. DNA for the CDR3: TGCGCCAGCAGCTTAGGGCAGGGGACTAATGAAAAACTGTTTTTT. Amino acids: CASSLGQGTNEKLFF.

This clone has just one count. The J gene is TRBJ1-6, the V gene TRBV5-1; 7 nucleotides match TRBD1. This CDR3 is 16 amino acids long. Germline loops: CDR1 SGHRS, CDR2 YFSETQ. With V trimmed by 4 bases and J by 8 bases, 12 bases remained unmatched. The CDR3 spells CASSQGGELFYSPLHF. The CDR3 coding sequence is TGCGCCAGCAGCCAGGGGGGCGAATTGTTCTATTCACCCCTCCACTTT.

This clone was detected only once. This chain links TRBV20-1 with TRBJ2-4; D perhaps matches TRBD2 (5 bases). Per germline, CDR1 DFQATT and CDR2 SNEGSKA (reference sequence). V dropped 5 bases and J dropped 6 bases, with 5 bases sitting between them. The CDR3 runs to 10 residues. The CDR3 nucleotides read TGCAGTGCTCGGGGAAACATTCAGTACTTC. It translates to CSARGNIQYF.

This sequence joins TRBV11-3 and TRBJ1-6; D uncertain. V gave up 2 bases and J gave up 7 bases, with 6 bases separating them. This CDR3 contains 13 residues. Germline CDR1 is SGHNT and CDR2 is YENEEA. The CDR3 loop reads CASSLQANSPLHF. Written as DNA, the CDR3 is TGTGCCAGCAGCTTACAGGCGAATTCACCCCTCCACTTT.

The chain combines TRBV19 with TRBJ2-6; D is unclear. This CDR3 region has 13 residues. V lost 10 bases to trimming and J lost 9 bases, with 16 bases between them. Per the germline V gene, CDR1 is LNHDA and CDR2 is SQIVND (reference sequence). CDR3 nucleotides: TGTGCCAACCCGACGGCGGCGATCAACGTCCTGACTTTC. Its protein product is CANPTAAINVLTF. Complete variable domain (other parts from reference TRBV19 and TRBJ2-6): DGGITQSPKYLFRKEGQNVTLSCEQNLNHDAMYWYRQDPGQGLRLIYYSQIVNDFQKGDIAEGYSVSREKKESFPLTVTSAQKNPTAFYLCANPTAAINVLTFGAGSRLTVL.

The chain carries TRBV6-1 and TRBJ2-3; D uncertain. Trimming stripped 3 bases from V and 1 base from J, with 11 bases between. Germline CDR1 is MNHNS and CDR2 is SASEGT. The CDR3 is 15 amino acids. The CDR3 DNA is TGTGCCAGCAGTGAGTACTCCCCCCGCACAGATACGCAGTATTTT. This translates into CASSEYSPRTDTQYF.

On this clone itself: One end of the junction does not line up with germline, which may come from a read error. The same CDR3 arises from other DNA sequences in this sample as well. This chain connects TRBV6-5 to TRBJ1-6; no definite D call. The CDR3 is 14 amino acids. Looked up from germline, CDR1 is MNHEY and CDR2 is SVGAGI. The CDR3 nucleotides read TGTGCCAGCAGTTTCGGAGGGTTTAATTCCCCCCTCCACTTT. Its protein product is CASSFGGFNSPLHF.

The chain joins TRBV6-1 to TRBJ2-1; 9 bases agree with TRBD2. This CDR3 region has 15 residues. V shed 4 bases and J 9 bases; nucleotides not matched to a gene: 10. The germline V gene encodes CDR1 MNHNS and CDR2 SASEGT. CDR3 region: CASSVVSSGKREQFF. For the CDR3, the DNA is TGTGCCAGCAGTGTGGTTTCTAGCGGGAAACGTGAGCAGTTCTTC.

This clone was detected only a few times. The chain joins TRBV5-6 to TRBJ2-3; D possibly corresponds to TRBD1 (5 bases). Trimming took 4 bases from V and 3 from J, leaving 12 bases between them. The CDR3 extends over 14 amino acids. Germline V CDR1 and CDR2: SGHDT, YYEEEE. The CDR3 DNA reads TGTGCCAGCAGCAACTCTGGGGCGACAGATACGCAGTATTTT. Translated, it gives CASSNSGATDTQYF. The full variable domain, completed using reference TRBV5-6 and TRBJ2-3, is DAGVTQSPTHLIKTRGQQVTLRCSPKSGHDTVSWYQQALGQGPQFIFQYYEEEERQRGNFPDRFSGHQFPNYSSELNVNALLLGDSALYLCASSNSGATDTQYFGPGTRLTVL.

J is TRBJ2-2 and V is TRBV7-9; the D gene is possibly TRBD2 (6 bases). V lost 1 base and J 1 base, leaving 7 bases between the germline ends. This CDR3 has 15 residues. Germline CDR1 is SEHNR and CDR2 is FQNEAQ (reference sequence). The CDR3 sequence: CASSLDSGNTGELFF. The CDR3 DNA reads as TGTGCCAGCAGCTTAGATAGCGGGAACACCGGGGAGCTGTTTTTT.

The rearrangement links TRBV5-3 to TRBJ1-2, with 9 bases lining up with TRBD1. TRBV5-3 is flagged as an ORF with uncertain function. The junction had 7 bases not matched to a gene; V was cut back by 4 bases and J by 6 bases. The CDR3 sequence is 14 residues long. The CDR3: CARSLFRDRDGYTF. The CDR3 DNA reads as TGTGCCAGAAGCCTCTTCCGGGACAGGGATGGCTACACCTTC.

This chain's CDR3 is CASSTDRGAWGYTF. The CDR3 region has the DNA TGTGCCAGCAGTACGGACAGGGGTGCTTGGGGCTACACCTTC. The chain couples TRBV6-1 to TRBJ1-2; 9 bases fit TRBD1. CDR3 size: 14 residues. J was trimmed by 8 bases and V by 5 bases; bases with no gene match: 9. Germline V gives CDR1 MNHNS, CDR2 SASEGT.